The clone carrying this T cell receptor beta chain was observed a single time. This specimen belongs to a study of blood T cell repertoires in COVID-19. The CDR3 is 13 amino acids. In germline, CDR1 is MNHNS, CDR2 SASEGT. V gave up 3 bases and J gave up 3 bases, with 8 bases separating them. The protocol was immunoSEQ multiplex PCR, while the TCRdb copy is restricted to in-frame clones and leaves out a portion. In the table there are approximately 470,000 clones, about nine tenths of which are singletons. The rearrangement joins TRBV6-1 to TRBJ1-1, with D uncertain. Material: PBMCs or T cells enriched from blood (not recorded which). The receptor was isolated from a woman aged 18-29 years who had recovered from COVID-19. The CDR3 nucleotides are TGTGCCAGCAGTGAGGTGCGTTACACTGAAGCTTTCTTT. This sequence encodes CASSEVRYTEAFF.